This TCR beta chain was recovered during a study of blood T cell repertoires in COVID-19. Study context: Collection of acute and convalescent COVID-19 samples took place in the United States, Italy and Spain. T cells, B-cell-depleted T cells, or PBMCs supplied cDNA or gDNA.

Per the original data handling: It was from reference gene primer amplification that nucleated cell counts were estimated. TCRdb's copy holds only in-frame clones and misses some; the assay was immunoSEQ multiplex PCR. D and trimming were read from the DNA, whereas the V and J calls and clone size are those reported in that table. This sample yields some 76,000 clones, of which over 75% are seen a single time; approximately 10% belongs to the top ten. V lost 4 bases to trimming and J lost 3 bases, with 15 bases between them. From germline, CDR1 is SGHVS and CDR2 FQNEAQ. This CDR3 has 15 residues. Sequencing input: peripheral blood. The clonotype comes from a man over 45 with acute or convalescent COVID-19. The chain is built from TRBV7-8 and TRBJ1-2, with D possibly TRBD1 on 5 matching bases. As DNA, the CDR3 is TGTGCCAGCAGCTACGGTCGGGGGTTGGACTATGGCTACACCTTC. Its protein product is CASSYGRGLDYGYTF.